Presented here are 25 T cell receptor beta chains from one specimen sequenced in a study of CD8 T cells in Susac syndrome. With random hexamers, reverse transcription was performed on roughly 0.45 to 1 ug of RNA. Each CDR3 protein is one row after TCRdb ran MiXCR on the immunoSEQ multiplex PCR reads. This sample has 150,000 to 200,000 distinct CDR3 sequences, with more than 90% found just once. The sample comprised CD4+ T cells from PBMCs. The source is a human donor in good health.

V and J are TRBV20-1 and TRBJ2-1; no definite D call. The CDR3 spans 13 residues. The V gene's germline CDR1 is DFQATT and CDR2 SNEGSKA (reference sequence). V was trimmed by 3 bases and J by 1 base, leaving 7 bases between them. DNA for the CDR3: TGCAGTGCTAGGACGAATTCCTACAATGAGCAGTTCTTC. Its protein is CSARTNSYNEQFF.

The chain joins TRBV30 to TRBJ1-2; D not certain. V lost 0 bases and J 2 bases, leaving 4 bases between the germline ends. CDR3 length: 12 residues. Germline V CDR1 and CDR2: GTSNPN, SVGIG (reference sequence). CDR3 DNA: TGTGCCTGGAGTGTCCTGAACTATGGCTACACCTTC. It specifies CAWSVLNYGYTF.

This chain uses TRBV6-5 with TRBJ1-1, with 11 bases fitting TRBD1. Looked up from germline, CDR1 is MNHEY and CDR2 is SVGAGI. V dropped 4 bases and J dropped 6; count of bases not matched to a gene: 7. This CDR3 has 15 amino acids. As DNA, the CDR3 is TGTGCCAGCAGTTCCAGGACAGGGGGCGAATCTGAAGCTTTCTTT. Translation: CASSSRTGGESEAFF.

The chain uses TRBV4-3 and TRBJ2-3, with 10 bases lining up with TRBD2. CDR3 length: 14 amino acids. The germline gives CDR1 LGHNA, CDR2 YSLEER. After removal of 0 bases from V and 11 bases from J, the junction contained 5 bases not matched to a gene. The CDR3 bases are TGCGCCAGCAGCCAAGAGCGCCTAGCGGGGGTGCAGTATTTT. As protein: CASSQERLAGVQYF.

The CDR3 DNA is TGTGCCAGCAGCTTAGTAGAGACGGTGGAAGAGCAGTACTTC. This codes for CASSLVETVEEQYF. The gene calls are TRBV7-9 and TRBJ2-7; the D is unclear. The CDR3 loop spans 14 amino acids. Germline CDR1 is SEHNR and CDR2 is FQNEAQ (reference sequence). V was cut by 1 base and J by 7 bases, with 14 bases left in between.

The V and J genes are TRBV30 and TRBJ1-6; D remains ambiguous. The CDR3 runs 12 residues. Trimming took off 0 bases at V and 7 bases at J, with 4 bases between the two ends. Germline-derived CDR1 and CDR2 are GTSNPN and SVGIG (reference sequence). The CDR3, as DNA: TGTGCCTGGAGTGTTCCCAATTCACCCCTCCACTTT. Amino acids: CAWSVPNSPLHF.

This clonotype was recorded only once. The chain joins TRBV5-4 to TRBJ1-6; D unresolved. CDR3 length equals 15 residues. V lost 0 bases and J lost 7, with 11 bases in between. Germline V gives CDR1 SGHNT, CDR2 YYREEE (reference sequence). In nucleotides, the CDR3 is TGTGCCAGCAGCTTGGCCCCGGGATCAAATTCACCCCTCCACTTT. Translating it yields CASSLAPGSNSPLHF.

V is TRBV3-1 and J is TRBJ1-4; 7 nucleotides align to TRBD1. Germline loops: CDR1 LGHDT, CDR2 YNNKEL (reference sequence). Unmatched junction bases numbered 6, after V lost 4 bases and J lost 7 bases. The CDR3 sequence is 14 residues long. The CDR3 protein is CASSLRDSGEKLFF. CDR3 nucleotide sequence: TGTGCCAGCAGCCTAAGGGACAGCGGTGAAAAACTGTTTTTT. Variable domain in full (rest from reference TRBV3-1 and TRBJ1-4): DTAVSQTPKYLVTQMGNDKSIKCEQNLGHDTMYWYKQDSKKFLKIMFSYNNKELIINETVPNRFSPKSPDKAHLNLHINSLELGDSAVYFCASSLRDSGEKLFFGSGTQLSVL.

This clonotype was picked up one time. This chain connects TRBV9 to TRBJ2-1; 8 positions agree with TRBD2. V trimming: 4 bases; J trimming: 4 bases; junction bases outside the gene matches: 7. The CDR3 sequence is 15 residues long. The germline V gene encodes CDR1 SGDLS and CDR2 YYNGEE. CDR3 coding DNA: TGTGCCAGCAGCCCAACGGGGGGGCAATACAATGAGCAGTTCTTC. Protein product: CASSPTGGQYNEQFF.

CDR3 nucleotides: TGTGCCAGCAGTGAAGCAAGAGGTTATGGCTACACCTTC. Protein product: CASSEARGYGYTF. The chain has TRBV2 and TRBJ1-2; no reliable D call. The V and J ends lost 0 bases and 5 bases respectively, with 7 bases between them. The V gene's germline CDR1 is SNHLY and CDR2 FYNNEI. CDR3 length equals 13 residues.

The CDR3 sequence: CASSPGAGRDTEAFF. The CDR3 DNA reads TGTGCCAGCAGCCCCGGGGCAGGACGTGACACTGAAGCTTTCTTT. The chain employs TRBV5-6 and TRBJ1-1; D possibly corresponds to TRBD1 (5 bases). Germline assignment: CDR1 SGHDT and CDR2 YYEEEE. This CDR3 contains 15 residues. V lost 4 bases to trimming and J lost 3 bases, with 16 bases between them.

V gene TRBV28 combines with J gene TRBJ2-3, with TRBD1 matching over 11 bases. V shed 5 bases and J 4 bases; nucleotides not matched to a gene: 5. CDR3 length equals 15 residues. Germline V gene sequence: CDR1 MDHEN, CDR2 SYDVKM. The CDR3 region is CASSPGQGAPDTQYF. DNA of the CDR3: TGTGCCAGCAGTCCCGGACAGGGGGCGCCAGATACGCAGTATTTT. Complete variable domain (other parts from reference TRBV28 and TRBJ2-3): DVKVTQSSRYLVKRTGEKVFLECVQDMDHENMFWYRQDPGLGLRLIYFSYDVKMKEKGDIPEGYSVSREKKERFSLILESASTNQTSMYLCASSPGQGAPDTQYFGPGTRLTVL.

This rearrangement joins TRBV19 to TRBJ1-5; 9 nucleotides agree with TRBD1. From germline, CDR1 is LNHDA and CDR2 SQIVND (reference sequence). Unmatched junction bases numbered 14, after V lost 6 bases and J lost 2 bases. CDR3 size: 18 residues. CDR3 sequence: CASSGTGQGIGGNQPQHF. CDR3 nucleotides: TGTGCCAGTAGCGGGACGGGACAGGGAATTGGGGGCAATCAGCCCCAGCATTTT.

The rearrangement links TRBV27 to TRBJ1-1; 7 positions match TRBD1. V gave up 2 bases and J gave up 5 bases; unmatched junction bases: 8. The CDR3 is 15 amino acids. Germline V CDR1 and CDR2: MNHEY, SMNVEV (reference sequence). The CDR3 loop is CASSLTGVRGTEAFF. The CDR3 DNA follows: TGTGCCAGCAGTTTAACAGGGGTCAGGGGAACTGAAGCTTTCTTT.

The gene calls are TRBV30 and TRBJ1-5; possibly TRBD1 for D (5 bases). Germline V gene lookup returns CDR1 GTSNPN and CDR2 SVGIG (reference sequence). The ends were cut back, 2 bases at V and 6 bases at J, with 8 bases in the middle. This CDR3 has 12 residues. CDR3 DNA sequence: TGTGCCTGGAGTAGAGGGGCTCAGCCCCAGCATTTT. Protein sequence: CAWSRGAQPQHF.

This clonotype was detected a few times. This sequence joins TRBV7-8 and TRBJ2-3; a possible D gene is TRBD2 (6 bases). Germline V gives CDR1 SGHVS, CDR2 FQNEAQ. Deletions cut 5 bases from V and 0 bases from J, with 6 bases between. CDR3 length equals 13 residues. The chain's CDR3 is CASSGTSTDTQYF. DNA of the CDR3: TGTGCCAGCAGCGGGACTAGCACAGATACGCAGTATTTT.

This chain uses TRBV15 with TRBJ2-5; TRBD1 matches at 8 bases. The germline V gene has CDR1 LNHNV and CDR2 YYDKDF (reference sequence). CDR3 length: 17 amino acids. J gave up 5 bases and V 1 base, and 12 bases lay outside the gene matches. CDR3 nucleotides: TGTGCCACCAGCAGAGGTTACGGGACAGGAGGGAGGGAGACCCAGTACTTC. It codes for CATSRGYGTGGRETQYF. The full variable domain, its missing parts supplied by reference TRBV15 and TRBJ2-5, is DAMVIQNPRYQVTQFGKPVTLSCSQTLNHNVMYWYQQKSSQAPKLLFHYYDKDFNNEADTPDNFQSRRPNTSFCFLDIRSPGLGDTAMYLCATSRGYGTGGRETQYFGPGTRLLVL.

The J gene is TRBJ2-5, the V gene TRBV19; tentative D call: TRBD2 (5 bases). V shed 8 bases and J shed 5 bases, with 21 bases lying between them. The CDR3 runs 15 residues. The germline gives CDR1 LNHDA, CDR2 SQIVND (reference sequence). The CDR3 is CASGSNFGLRETQYF. The CDR3 DNA reads TGTGCCAGTGGAAGTAACTTCGGACTTAGGGAGACCCAGTACTTC.

V usage is TRBV28 and J usage is TRBJ2-7; D gene uncertain. CDR1 is MDHEN, CDR2 SYDVKM, per germline. V was shortened by 1 base and J by 3 bases, with 4 bases between the two germline ends. This CDR3 is built from 12 residues. The CDR3 protein is CASSLYLYEQYF. Here the CDR3 DNA reads TGTGCCAGCAGTTTATATCTCTACGAGCAGTACTTC.

In this sample, this clonotype turned up once. V usage is TRBV4-2 and J usage is TRBJ1-1; 8 positions match TRBD1. Losses at the gene ends were 5 bases for V and 5 bases for J; bases not matched to a gene: 7. This CDR3 contains 14 residues. Germline V gives CDR1 LGHNA, CDR2 YNFKEQ. CDR3 in amino acids: CASSERTGRTEAFF. The DNA for the CDR3 is TGTGCCAGCAGCGAAAGGACAGGGCGAACTGAAGCTTTCTTT.

This clonotype was recorded once. This chain joins TRBV29-1 and TRBJ1-1; TRBD1 might be the D (6 bases). CDR3 size: 11 residues. Germline CDR1 SQVTM, CDR2 ANQGSEA. The V end lost 5 bases, the J end lost 11 bases, and 15 bases lay between the germline ends. CDR3 protein: CSVTRQAEAFF. CDR3 in DNA: TGCAGCGTTACCCGACAGGCGGAGGCTTTCTTT.

The chain couples TRBV24-1 to TRBJ1-2; D gene uncertain. V lost 3 bases and J lost 8, with 6 bases in between. Germline CDR1 reads KGHDR; CDR2 reads SFDVKD. The CDR3 has 11 residues. In nucleotides, the CDR3 is TGTGCCACCAGTGATACCAGGGGCTACACCTTC. Its protein product is CATSDTRGYTF.

The chain uses TRBV4-3 and TRBJ2-1; 8 positions match TRBD2. Germline values: CDR1 LGHNA, CDR2 YSLEER. Trimming cost V 0 bases and J 16 bases; bases outside gene matches: 20. This CDR3 comprises 17 residues. The CDR3: CASSQDYMVFGGGPGFF. In DNA form, the CDR3 reads TGCGCCAGCAGCCAAGATTATATGGTTTTCGGCGGGGGGCCCGGCTTCTTC.

The chain employs TRBV28 and TRBJ2-2, with D unclear. V was cut by 7 bases and J by 7 bases, with 10 bases left in between. Germline CDR1 and CDR2: MDHEN and SYDVKM. The CDR3 contains 12 residues. As DNA, the CDR3 is TGTGCCAGCATCTCGGAGATCGGGGAGCTGTTTTTT. This encodes CASISEIGELFF.

The chain has TRBV5-4 and TRBJ2-1, with D perhaps TRBD1 (5 bases). The CDR3 spans 15 residues. Germline CDR1 is SGHNT and CDR2 is YYREEE (reference sequence). Trimming took off 4 bases at V and 5 bases at J, with 16 bases between the two ends. The CDR3 sequence is CASSGRSDSHNEQFF. The CDR3 nucleotides read TGTGCCAGCAGCGGAAGGAGCGACAGCCACAATGAGCAGTTCTTC.